These T cell receptor beta chains were read from a single sample in a study of control samples from healthy donors and cancer patients. The repertoire was sequenced with immunoSEQ multiplex PCR; TCRdb's copy has only in-frame clones and lacks some. The repertoire holds about 50,000 clones, with roughly 86% as singletons. The sequenced sample was PBMCs. These receptors all come from a man over 45 with head and neck cancer. Both conserved end residues are part of each CDR3. D genes are given only for firm matches. Clone size appears in some rows only: once, few, many, or a class for an expanded clone.

TRBJ1-4	14	NA	TRBD1	TRBV6-5	TGTGCCAGCAGACGGGACAGGTTTTATCCAGGACTGTTTTTT	CASRRDRFYPGLFF
TRBJ2-1	15	NA	TRBD1	TRBV6-2/TRBV6-3	TGTGCCAGCAGCCCAGGGACAGGGTCATACAATGAGCAGTTCTTC	CASSPGTGSYNEQFF
TRBJ1-5	15	NA	TRBD1	TRBV28	TGTGCCAGCAGTCTGGACAGGGGGGGTGGCATGCCCCAGCATTTT	CASSLDRGGGMPQHF
TRBJ2-7	14	NA	TRBD2	TRBV2	TGTGCCAGCAGGGTGACTAGCGGGGTCTACGAGCAGTACTTC	CASRVTSGVYEQYF
TRBJ1-2	20	NA	TRBD1	TRBV5-1	TGCGCCAGCAGCTTGGATGGGACAGGGGCCCACTTTACTTCTAACTATGGCTACACCTTC	CASSLDGTGAHFTSNYGYTF
TRBJ2-7	14	NA	TRBD1	TRBV28	TGTGCCAGCAGTCGAGGGGGCGCAGGCTACGAGCAGTACTTC	CASSRGGAGYEQYF
TRBJ2-7	14	few	TRBD1	TRBV9	TGTGCCAGCAGCGTCGGACAGGCAACCTACGAGCAGTACTTC	CASSVGQATYEQYF
TRBJ2-7	12	once	NA	TRBV6-2/TRBV6-3	TGTGCCAGCAGTTACGAGCGGTACGAGCAGTACTTC	CASSYERYEQYF
TRBJ1-2	18	NA	TRBD1	TRBV7-6	TGTGCCAGCAGCCTCGGGACAGGGGAGATTGGTTTGGGGTATGGCTACACCTTC	CASSLGTGEIGLGYGYTF
TRBJ2-5	13	NA	NA	TRBV5-4	TGTGCCAGCAGCCCCCGGGGCCAAGAGACCCAGTACTTC	CASSPRGQETQYF
TRBJ2-1	13	NA	NA	TRBV5-1	TGCGCCAGCAGCTTGTTCCAGTACAATGAGCAGTTCTTC	CASSLFQYNEQFF
TRBJ2-5	15	NA	TRBD2	TRBV4-1	TGCGCCAGCAGCCAGACGCGGGGGTACCAAGAGACCCAGTACTTC	CASSQTRGYQETQYF
TRBJ2-3	17	few	NA	TRBV7-2	TGTGCCAGCAGACGAAACACCGAGACTGATAGACAGCCCACGCAGTATTTT	CASRRNTETDRQPTQYF
TRBJ1-5	12	NA	NA	TRBV6-6	TGTGCCAGCAGCCTGGTTACGCAGCCCCAGCATTTT	CASSLVTQPQHF
TRBJ2-3	12	NA	NA	TRBV28	TGTGCCAGCAGTTGGCTCACAGATACGCAGTATTTT	CASSWLTDTQYF
TRBJ2-1	15	NA	TRBD2	TRBV29-1	TGCAGCGTCCTCAATTTAGCGGGAGGGTTCAATGAGCAGTTCTTC	CSVLNLAGGFNEQFF
TRBJ1-2	16	NA	NA	TRBV30	TGTGCCTGGAGCCTTACCAGCCAGGGGTTGCACTATGGCTACACCTTC	CAWSLTSQGLHYGYTF
TRBJ1-4	14	NA	NA	TRBV6-1	TGTGCCAGCAGTGAACCGGGTTTTAATGAAAAACTGTTTTTT	CASSEPGFNEKLFF
TRBJ2-5	13	NA	TRBD1	TRBV5-1	TGCGCCAGCAGCGATTGGACAGGAGAGACCCAGTACTTC	CASSDWTGETQYF
TRBJ2-5	15	NA	NA	TRBV30	TGTGCCTGGAGGCCGGGACCGACGTCTTCGTACCCCCAGTACTTC	CAWRPGPTSSYPQYF
TRBJ2-4	16	NA	NA	TRBV28	TGTGCCAGCAGTTTACCAGGGCTGGTTTTTGAAAACATTCAGTACTTC	CASSLPGLVFENIQYF
TRBJ1-1	17	NA	NA	TRBV27	TGTGCCAGCAGTCCCTTTCATCAGCGTATTTTCAGCACTGAAGCTTTCTTT	CASSPFHQRIFSTEAFF
TRBJ2-3	15	NA	NA	TRBV7-7	TGTGCCAGCAGCTTAGGATCGGGGTCCACCGATACGCAGTATTTT	CASSLGSGSTDTQYF
TRBJ2-7	16	NA	NA	TRBV28	TGTGCCAGCAGTTTTAACGGCTGGAGACTAACCTACGAGCAGTACTTC	CASSFNGWRLTYEQYF
TRBJ2-2	18	NA	NA	TRBV28	TGTGCCAGCAGTTTCGGGGGCTCTAGGGCGGGGCGGACCGGGGAGCTGTTTTTT	CASSFGGSRAGRTGELFF
TRBJ1-6	15	NA	NA	TRBV27	TGTGCCAGCAGTTTACAGAGTGGGGCGGATTCACCCCTCCACTTT	CASSLQSGADSPLHF
TRBJ2-7	14	NA	TRBD2	TRBV11-2	TGTGCCAGCACCACGCGGGGGGTCTCCTACGAGCAGTACTTC	CASTTRGVSYEQYF
TRBJ2-1	14	NA	NA	TRBV6-2/TRBV6-3	TGTGCCAGCAGTTACGCCCCGAGCACCCCTGAGCAGTTCTTC	CASSYAPSTPEQFF
TRBJ1-5	13	NA	NA	TRBV12-3/TRBV12-4	TGTGCCAGCAGTTTAGCTTTGGGGCAGCCCCAGCATTTT	CASSLALGQPQHF
TRBJ1-2	17	NA	NA	TRBV7-2	TGTGCCAGCAGCTTAGGGTCCCCCCTCACAACAAACTATGGCTACACCTTC	CASSLGSPLTTNYGYTF
TRBJ2-7	15	NA	NA	TRBV27	TGTGCCAGCAGTTTATCGTGGGGACGGACCTACGAGCAGTACTTC	CASSLSWGRTYEQYF
TRBJ2-3	14	once	TRBD1	TRBV30	TGTGCCTGGAGTGGACAGGGGGTTACAGATACGCAGTATTTT	CAWSGQGVTDTQYF
TRBJ2-1	18	NA	TRBD2	TRBV7-9	TGTGCCAGCAGACCGGGACTAGCGGGAGTCGCGGTGACAAATGAGCAGTTCTTC	CASRPGLAGVAVTNEQFF
TRBJ1-2	18	NA	NA	TRBV19	TGTGCCACCGAGGCACCCTGGGGGACCCCATACCGTAACTATGGCTACACCTTC	CATEAPWGTPYRNYGYTF
TRBJ2-2	12	once	NA	TRBV29-1	TGCAGTAAGAGAACTGCCGGCGGGGAGCTGTTTTTT	CSKRTAGGELFF
TRBJ2-7	12	NA	TRBD2	TRBV10-3	TGTGCCATCAGCCGCCTAGCGGACGAGCAGTACTTC	CAISRLADEQYF
TRBJ2-3	16	NA	NA	TRBV30	TGTGCCTGGAGTGTACGGGGGAGGAGTAGCACAGATACGCAGTATTTT	CAWSVRGRSSTDTQYF